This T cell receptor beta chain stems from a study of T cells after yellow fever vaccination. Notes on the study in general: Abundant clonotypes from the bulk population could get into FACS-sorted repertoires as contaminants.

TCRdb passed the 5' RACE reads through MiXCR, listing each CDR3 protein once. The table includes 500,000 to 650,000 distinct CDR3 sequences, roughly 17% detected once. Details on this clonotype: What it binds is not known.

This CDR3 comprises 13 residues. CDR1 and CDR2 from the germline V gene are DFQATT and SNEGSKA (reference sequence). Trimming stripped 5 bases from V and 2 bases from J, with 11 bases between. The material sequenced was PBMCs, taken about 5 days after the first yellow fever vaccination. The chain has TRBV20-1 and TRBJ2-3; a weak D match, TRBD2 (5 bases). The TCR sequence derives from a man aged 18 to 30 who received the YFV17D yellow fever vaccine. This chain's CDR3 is CSARQRNTDTQYF. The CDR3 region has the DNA TGCAGTGCTCGGCAGCGGAACACAGATACGCAGTATTTT.